This TCR beta chain was captured by sequencing in a study of memory CD4+ T cells and cytomegalovirus serostatus. Clones were sequenced by immunoSEQ multiplex PCR, and TCRdb holds only the in-frame ones, with some missing. The sample has 60,000 to 75,000 clones; around 82% are singletons. This CDR3 contains 13 residues. The V and J ends lost 2 bases and 14 bases respectively, with 18 bases between them. Germline V gene data show CDR1 as LGHNA and CDR2 as YNFKEQ. Single viable CD3+CD4+CD8-CD45RO+ cells were sorted as the memory CD4+ T cells. V gene TRBV4-2 combines with J gene TRBJ1-2, with D uncertain. The clonotype comes from an adult in good health and CMV-seronegative. Some clones in this sample may be carry-over from other donors' samples. Sequenced sample: memory CD4+ T cells from blood. CDR3 amino acids: CASSQLLDRGRTF. The DNA for the CDR3 is TGTGCCAGCAGCCAATTACTAGACCGAGGGCGGACCTTC.